The source of this T cell receptor (beta chain) is a study of CD8+ T cells in alopecia areata. TCR sequencing used cDNA made by reverse transcription of extracted RNA. TCRdb's copy holds only in-frame clones and misses some; the assay was immunoSEQ multiplex PCR. The sample contains 100,000 to 140,000 clones, roughly 84% of which appear only once. Regarding treatment: oral pan-JAK inhibitor, 5-10 mg twice daily. Germline V gives CDR1 SEHNR, CDR2 FQNEAQ (reference sequence). V was shortened by 1 base and J by 2 bases, with 8 bases between the two germline ends. There are 14 residues in the CDR3. J is TRBJ2-5 and V is TRBV7-9; D unclear. The specimen comprised CD8+ T cells sorted from blood, sampled at week 24, from a patient treated with tofacitinib. This clonotype was obtained from a human donor with alopecia areata. In DNA, the CDR3 is TGTGCCAGCAGCTTAGTCGGCATACAAGAGACCCAGTACTTC. Translated: CASSLVGIQETQYF.